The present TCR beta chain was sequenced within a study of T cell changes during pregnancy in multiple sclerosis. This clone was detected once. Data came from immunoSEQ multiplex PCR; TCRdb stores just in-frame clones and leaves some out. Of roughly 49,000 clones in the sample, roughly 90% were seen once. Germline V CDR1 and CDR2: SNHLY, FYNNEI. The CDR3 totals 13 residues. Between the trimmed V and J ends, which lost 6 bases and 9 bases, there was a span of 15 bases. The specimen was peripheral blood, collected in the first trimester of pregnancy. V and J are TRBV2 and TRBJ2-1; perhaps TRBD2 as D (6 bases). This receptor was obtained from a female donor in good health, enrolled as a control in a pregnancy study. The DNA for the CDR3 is TGTGCCAGCAGCACCGCGGGAATAAGTGAGCAGTTCTTC. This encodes CASSTAGISEQFF.